This TCR beta chain was retrieved from a study of blood T cells in healthy people across ages. Overall study results and limits: Versus aged donors, long-lived donors had higher diversity and more naive CD4+ cells.

The CDR3 is made up of 15 amino acids. The V end lost 0 bases, the J end lost 8 bases, and 16 bases lay between the germline ends. CDR1 and CDR2 from the germline V gene are MNHEY and SMNVEV (reference sequence). Combining a sample-barcoded 5' primer with a J-beta primer mix, a second PCR ran for roughly 6 to 12 cycles. Each cDNA molecule carried a tag from a template-switch adaptor that contained 12 random nucleotides. TCRdb reprocessed the 5' RACE reads with MiXCR, giving one entry per CDR3 protein. The table lists 1.5 million or so distinct CDR3 sequences, 42% of them singletons. In the case of this clonotype: The antigen is undetermined.

The TCR comes from a woman younger than 30 in good health. V is TRBV27 and J is TRBJ1-2; perhaps TRBD1 as D (5 bases). The source material was blood. The CDR3 DNA reads as TGTGCCAGCAGTTTATCGACAGCCTCCTGGTGGGGCTACACCTTC. Amino acid sequence: CASSLSTASWWGYTF.